The clone carrying this TCR beta chain was picked up one time. One junction end does not reproduce the germline sequence, and a read error may be involved. The CDR3 covers 14 residues. Germline V CDR1 and CDR2: MDHEN, SYDVKM. The sample is drawn from a study of cytomegalovirus exposure and HLA in healthy donors. Primers for the PCR totalled 60 Vbeta and 13 Jbeta. Only in-frame clones appear in the TCRdb table, and some are missing; sequencing was by immunoSEQ multiplex PCR. The sample records more than 95,000 clones, about 68% being singletons. This clonotype was sampled from a man aged 40-49 years in good health and CMV-seropositive. Material for sequencing was PBMCs. This chain uses TRBV28 with TRBJ1-2, with a tentative D call TRBD1 (5 bases). CDR3 coding DNA: TGTGCCAGCAGTTTCGTGGGGCTCGGGTATGGCTACCCCTTC. It codes for CASSFVGLGYGYPF.